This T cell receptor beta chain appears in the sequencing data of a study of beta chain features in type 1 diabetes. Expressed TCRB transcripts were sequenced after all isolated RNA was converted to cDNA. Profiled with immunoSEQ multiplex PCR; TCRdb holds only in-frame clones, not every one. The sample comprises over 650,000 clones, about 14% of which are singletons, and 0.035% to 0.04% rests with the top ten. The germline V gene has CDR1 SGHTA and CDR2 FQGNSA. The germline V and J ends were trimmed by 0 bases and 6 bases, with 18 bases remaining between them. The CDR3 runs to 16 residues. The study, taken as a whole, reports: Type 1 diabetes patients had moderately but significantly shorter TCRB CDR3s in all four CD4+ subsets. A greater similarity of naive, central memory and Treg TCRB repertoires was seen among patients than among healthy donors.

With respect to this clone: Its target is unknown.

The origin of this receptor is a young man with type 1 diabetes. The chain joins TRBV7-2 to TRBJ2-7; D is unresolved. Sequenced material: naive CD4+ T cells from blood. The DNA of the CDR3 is TGTGCCAGCAGCTTAGCCCACTTAGACCGTTCGGGCGAGCAGTACTTC. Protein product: CASSLAHLDRSGEQYF.